These T cell receptor beta chains were read from a single sample in a study of T cell changes during pregnancy in multiple sclerosis. The method was immunoSEQ multiplex PCR; TCRdb's version includes in-frame clones alone and lacks a portion of them. The sample lists some 48,000 clones, around 96% occurring once. The material was peripheral blood, obtained in the second trimester of pregnancy. These receptors were taken from a female donor with multiple sclerosis, enrolled in a pregnancy study. The CDR3 runs from the conserved cysteine through the conserved F or W. A D gene is named only where the DNA matches it firmly. For some rows the clone size is stated as once, few or many, or as a class when expanded; others skip it.

V gene: TRBV30
clone size: .
J gene: TRBJ2-1
D gene: TRBD2
CDR3 protein: CAGREYNEQFF
CDR3 DNA: TGTGCCGGGCGGGAGTACAATGAGCAGTTCTTC

V gene: TRBV6-5
clone size: .
J gene: TRBJ2-1
D gene: TRBD2
CDR3 protein: CASKWGGSNEQFF
CDR3 DNA: TGTGCCAGTAAGTGGGGAGGGAGCAATGAGCAGTTCTTC

V gene: TRBV18
clone size: .
J gene: TRBJ2-5
D gene: .
CDR3 protein: CASSPGRETQYF
CDR3 DNA: TGTGCCAGCTCACCGGGGAGAGAGACCCAGTACTTC

V gene: TRBV9
clone size: .
J gene: TRBJ2-3
D gene: TRBD2
CDR3 protein: CASSHPSGGPGDTQYF
CDR3 DNA: TGTGCCAGCAGCCACCCCTCGGGGGGGCCGGGGGATACGCAGTATTTT

V gene: TRBV7-9
clone size: .
J gene: TRBJ2-4
D gene: .
CDR3 protein: CASSLLGGRVDKNIQYF
CDR3 DNA: TGTGCCAGCAGCCTCCTGGGTGGCAGGGTTGACAAAAACATTCAGTACTTC

V gene: TRBV2
clone size: .
J gene: TRBJ2-5
D gene: .
CDR3 protein: CASSVNQETQYF
CDR3 DNA: TGTGCCAGCAGTGTTAACCAAGAGACCCAGTACTTC

V gene: TRBV5-1
clone size: .
J gene: TRBJ2-1
D gene: TRBD2
CDR3 protein: CATRVAGGRNEQFF
CDR3 DNA: TGCGCCACTAGGGTAGCGGGAGGTAGGAATGAGCAGTTCTTC

V gene: TRBV18
clone size: .
J gene: TRBJ1-2
D gene: TRBD1
CDR3 protein: CASSPGQGPHYGYTF
CDR3 DNA: TGTGCCAGCTCTCCCGGACAGGGCCCTCACTATGGCTACACCTTC

V gene: TRBV29-1
clone size: few
J gene: TRBJ2-7
D gene: .
CDR3 protein: CSVDNPWMRAYEQYF
CDR3 DNA: TGCAGCGTTGATAATCCGTGGATGAGGGCATACGAGCAGTACTTC

V gene: TRBV4-1
clone size: .
J gene: TRBJ1-5
D gene: .
CDR3 protein: CASSWREEPPQPQHF
CDR3 DNA: TGCGCCAGCAGCTGGAGGGAAGAACCCCCTCAGCCCCAGCATTTT

V gene: TRBV6-1
clone size: .
J gene: TRBJ1-3
D gene: .
CDR3 protein: CASSPSPFSGNTIYF
CDR3 DNA: TGTGCCAGCAGCCCCAGTCCCTTCTCTGGAAACACCATATATTTT

V gene: TRBV6-4
clone size: .
J gene: TRBJ2-2
D gene: .
CDR3 protein: CASRPRGMDTGELFF
CDR3 DNA: TGTGCCAGCAGACCCAGGGGAATGGACACCGGGGAGCTGTTTTTT

V gene: TRBV4-1
clone size: .
J gene: TRBJ2-7
D gene: TRBD2
CDR3 protein: CASSQARASGSYEQYF
CDR3 DNA: TGCGCCAGCAGCCAAGCTAGGGCTAGCGGATCCTACGAGCAGTACTTC

V gene: TRBV28
clone size: once
J gene: TRBJ1-3
D gene: TRBD1
CDR3 protein: CASSLQGAKNTIYF
CDR3 DNA: TGTGCCAGCAGTTTACAGGGGGCGAAAAACACCATATATTTT

V gene: TRBV4-2
clone size: .
J gene: TRBJ1-3
D gene: TRBD1
CDR3 protein: CASSQEYPGGFGNTIYF
CDR3 DNA: TGTGCCAGCAGCCAAGAATATCCAGGGGGCTTTGGAAACACCATATATTTT

V gene: TRBV18
clone size: .
J gene: TRBJ2-1
D gene: TRBD1
CDR3 protein: CASSPGWTGNEQFF
CDR3 DNA: TGTGCCAGCTCACCAGGTTGGACAGGCAATGAGCAGTTCTTC

V gene: TRBV27
clone size: .
J gene: TRBJ2-1
D gene: .
CDR3 protein: CASSTSRNEQFF
CDR3 DNA: TGTGCCAGCAGTACCAGTCGTAATGAGCAGTTCTTC

V gene: TRBV19
clone size: .
J gene: TRBJ2-1
D gene: TRBD2
CDR3 protein: CASRFRDYQEQFF
CDR3 DNA: TGTGCCAGTAGGTTCCGGGACTACCAAGAGCAGTTCTTC

V gene: TRBV7-2
clone size: .
J gene: TRBJ2-7
D gene: TRBD2
CDR3 protein: CASSLGSGGPDEQYF
CDR3 DNA: TGTGCCAGCAGCTTAGGTAGCGGGGGCCCGGACGAGCAGTACTTC

V gene: TRBV5-1
clone size: .
J gene: TRBJ2-1
D gene: TRBD1
CDR3 protein: CASSLDGTVYNEQFF
CDR3 DNA: TGCGCCAGCAGCTTGGACGGGACAGTTTACAATGAGCAGTTCTTC

V gene: TRBV11-2
clone size: .
J gene: TRBJ2-5
D gene: TRBD2
CDR3 protein: CASSLELAGGSETQYF
CDR3 DNA: TGTGCCAGCAGCTTAGAGCTAGCGGGAGGGTCGGAGACCCAGTACTTC

V gene: TRBV30
clone size: .
J gene: TRBJ1-1
D gene: .
CDR3 protein: CAWRGVNTEAFF
CDR3 DNA: TGTGCCTGGCGGGGGGTAAACACTGAAGCTTTCTTT

V gene: TRBV7-2
clone size: .
J gene: TRBJ2-1
D gene: .
CDR3 protein: CASSLGSGAREQFF
CDR3 DNA: TGTGCCAGCAGCTTAGGTTCAGGCGCGCGTGAGCAGTTCTTC

V gene: TRBV28
clone size: .
J gene: TRBJ2-3
D gene: TRBD1
CDR3 protein: CASSFRQGKPDTQYF
CDR3 DNA: TGTGCCAGCAGTTTCAGACAGGGGAAGCCAGATACGCAGTATTTT

V gene: TRBV7-3
clone size: .
J gene: TRBJ1-1
D gene: .
CDR3 protein: CASSLDPDRTEAFF
CDR3 DNA: TGTGCCAGCAGCTTGGACCCTGACAGGACTGAAGCTTTCTTT

V gene: TRBV6-4
clone size: .
J gene: TRBJ1-1
D gene: .
CDR3 protein: CASSDSPQGNTEAFF
CDR3 DNA: TGTGCCAGCAGTGACTCCCCTCAGGGTAACACTGAAGCTTTCTTT

V gene: TRBV6-6
clone size: .
J gene: TRBJ2-5
D gene: TRBD2
CDR3 protein: CASRSGLARETQYF
CDR3 DNA: TGTGCCAGCAGGTCCGGACTAGCACGGGAGACCCAGTACTTC